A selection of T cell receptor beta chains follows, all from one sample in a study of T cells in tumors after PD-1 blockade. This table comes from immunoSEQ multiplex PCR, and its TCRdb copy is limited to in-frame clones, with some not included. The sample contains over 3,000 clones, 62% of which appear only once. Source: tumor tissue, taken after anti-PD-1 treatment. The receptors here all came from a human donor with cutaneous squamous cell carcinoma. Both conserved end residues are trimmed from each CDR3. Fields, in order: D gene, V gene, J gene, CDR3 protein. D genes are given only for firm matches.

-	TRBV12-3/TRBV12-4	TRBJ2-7	ASSPGPGGEQY
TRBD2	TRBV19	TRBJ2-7	ASSRTTSETYEQY
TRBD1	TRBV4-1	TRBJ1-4	ASSKGQGNEKLF
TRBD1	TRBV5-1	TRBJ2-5	ASSLGQGLGQETQY
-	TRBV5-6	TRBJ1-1	ASSLFRDTEAF
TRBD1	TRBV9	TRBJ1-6	ASSLTGGINSPLH
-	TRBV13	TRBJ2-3	ASSLGGDTQY
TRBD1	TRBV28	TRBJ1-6	ASSPSPGTVNSPLH
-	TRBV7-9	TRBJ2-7	ASSPRTAYEQY
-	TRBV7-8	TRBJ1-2	ASSPDSYGYT
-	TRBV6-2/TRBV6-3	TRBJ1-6	ASIPRGRGFYNSPLH
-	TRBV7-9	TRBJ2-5	AGGTDYQETQY
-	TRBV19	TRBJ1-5	ASSPLGARNQPQH
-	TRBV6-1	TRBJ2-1	ASSEAGAYFFYNEQF
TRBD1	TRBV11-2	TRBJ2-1	ASSSQTGQQF
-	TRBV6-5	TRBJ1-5	ANSLEENQPQH
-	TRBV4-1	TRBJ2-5	ASSQDSGGVRGETQY
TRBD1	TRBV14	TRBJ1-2	ASSQEAGGFSYYGYT
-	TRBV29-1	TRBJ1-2	SVEPTASNYGYT
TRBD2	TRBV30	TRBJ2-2	AWTMSSGGFSGELF
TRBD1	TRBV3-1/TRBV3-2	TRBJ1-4	ASSQATGVNEKLF
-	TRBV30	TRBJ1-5	AWSRRGRDQPQH
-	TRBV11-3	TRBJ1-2	ASSLDSEGSYT
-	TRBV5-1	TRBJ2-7	ASSLTGDEQY
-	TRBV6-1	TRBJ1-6	ASSDRTVNNSPLH
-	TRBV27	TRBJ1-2	ASSLGVDHPAGYT
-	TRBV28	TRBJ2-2	ASSFGGFTGELF
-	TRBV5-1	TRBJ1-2	ASSLAPSDYGYT
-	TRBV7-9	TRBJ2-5	ASRFGGKQETQY
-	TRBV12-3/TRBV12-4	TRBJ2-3	ASSLTGTDTQY
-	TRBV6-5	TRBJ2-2	ASSRGENGELF
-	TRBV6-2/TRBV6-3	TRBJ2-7	ASSLQGDTYEQY
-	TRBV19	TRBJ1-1	ASSPRRVEAF
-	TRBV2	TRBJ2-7	ASGGRVTYEQY
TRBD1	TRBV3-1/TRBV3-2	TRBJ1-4	ASSQEPRGTGEKLF
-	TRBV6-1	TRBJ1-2	ASSDVGGSSRGYT
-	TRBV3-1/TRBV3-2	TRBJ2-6	ASSQGSSGANVLT
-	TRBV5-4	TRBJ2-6	ASSLEGPPGANVLT
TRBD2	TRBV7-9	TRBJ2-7	ASSLKRGAYEQY
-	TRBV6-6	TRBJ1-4	ASSYDEKLF
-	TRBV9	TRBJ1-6	ASSGADSSYNSPLH
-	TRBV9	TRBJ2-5	ASSPGLAQWAQY
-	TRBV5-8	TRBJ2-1	ASSLGTGDYNEQF
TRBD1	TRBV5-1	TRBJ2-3	ASSMGQGGFTDTQY
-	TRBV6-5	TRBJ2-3	ASSPLWTDTQY